Shown below are 10 T cell receptor beta chains from a single sample sequenced in a study of cytomegalovirus exposure and HLA in healthy donors. Both 60 Vbeta primers and 13 Jbeta primers went into the PCR. Here immunoSEQ multiplex PCR was the method, and the copy in TCRdb shows in-frame clones only, minus some. The sample records approximately 160,000 clones, 75% to 90% being singletons. The specimen was PBMCs. These receptors all come from a human donor in good health.

This chain links TRBV5-1 with TRBJ2-1, with D possibly matching TRBD2 (6 bases). Germline-derived CDR1 and CDR2 are SGHRS and YFSETQ. The germline V and J ends were trimmed by 0 bases and 6 bases, with 10 bases remaining between them. The CDR3 totals 14 residues. The CDR3 bases are TGCGCCAGCAGCTTGGAAGGTAGCGGCAATGAGCAGTTCTTC. Translation: CASSLEGSGNEQFF.

The chain combines TRBV7-6 with TRBJ2-5; possibly TRBD2 for D (6 bases). This CDR3 comprises 14 residues. CDR1 and CDR2 from the germline V gene are SGHVS and FNYEAQ. Trimming took 4 bases from V and 3 from J, leaving 12 bases between them. CDR3: CASSWEVAEETQYF. The CDR3 DNA is TGTGCCAGCAGCTGGGAGGTGGCAGAAGAGACCCAGTACTTC.

The count of this clone is one. J is TRBJ2-1 and V is TRBV29-1; D gene unclear. Germline CDR1 reads SQVTM; CDR2 reads ANQGSEA. Trimming removed 7 bases from V and 4 bases from J, with 14 bases in between. The CDR3 is 13 amino acids. In nucleotides, the CDR3 is TGCAGCGCAAGCATGGCGGATTACAATGAGCAGTTCTTC. Translated, it gives CSASMADYNEQFF.

The chain is built from TRBV5-6 and TRBJ1-4, with 11 bases identical to TRBD1. V gave up 3 bases and J gave up 7 bases; unmatched junction bases: 5. Germline assignment: CDR1 SGHDT and CDR2 YYEEEE. The CDR3 covers 15 residues. The CDR3 sequence: CASSSGTGGREKLFF. In DNA form, the CDR3 reads TGTGCCAGCAGCTCCGGGACAGGGGGGCGTGAAAAACTGTTTTTT.

This clone was observed a few times. The genes are TRBV5-1 and TRBJ2-1, with 14 bases identical to TRBD2. The CDR3 is 14 residues long. The V and J ends lost 4 bases and 7 bases, in that order; junction bases with no gene match: 1. Germline-derived CDR1 and CDR2 are SGHRS and YFSETQ. The CDR3 DNA follows: TGCGCCAGCAGCGGGACTAGCGGGGGAAATGAGCAGTTCTTC. It translates to CASSGTSGGNEQFF.

The rearrangement uses TRBV19 and TRBJ1-5, with D perhaps matching TRBD1 (5 bases). Germline V gene sequence: CDR1 LNHDA, CDR2 SQIVND (reference sequence). CDR3 length: 11 residues. Trimming removed 3 bases from V and 10 bases from J, with 7 bases in between. CDR3 bases: TGTGCCAGTAGTATCGGGGGACCCCAGCATTTT. This translates into CASSIGGPQHF.

Turning to this clone: This CDR3 is also generated by other DNA sequences in the sample. The chain is built from TRBV27 and TRBJ1-5; D is perhaps TRBD1 (6 bases). The CDR3 is 14 amino acids. V was clipped by 5 bases and J by 2 bases, with 10 bases between them. The germline CDR1 and CDR2 sequences are MNHEY and SMNVEV (reference sequence). The CDR3 DNA follows: TGTGCCAGCAGTCTCCGACAGGGCAATCAGCCCCAGCATTTT. This sequence encodes CASSLRQGNQPQHF.

CDR3 residues: CASSYTGVEQYF. For the CDR3, the DNA is TGTGCCAGCAGCTACACAGGGGTCGAGCAGTACTTC. The V gene is TRBV5-4, the J gene TRBJ2-7; 7 nucleotides match TRBD1. The V gene's germline CDR1 is SGHNT and CDR2 YYREEE (reference sequence). Trimming cost V 3 bases and J 6 bases; bases outside gene matches: 3. The CDR3 sequence is 12 residues long.

The genes are TRBV5-1 and TRBJ1-3; TRBD1 agrees at 11 bases. There are 17 residues in the CDR3. The ends lost 4 bases at V and 2 bases at J; junction bases unmatched: 8. CDR1 is SGHRS and CDR2 is YFSETQ in the germline V gene. CDR3 nucleotide sequence: TGCGCCAGCAGCATCCGGACAGGGGGCAGTACTGGAAACACCATATATTTT. It translates to CASSIRTGGSTGNTIYF. The whole variable domain, filled in from reference TRBV5-1 and TRBJ1-3, reads KAGVTQTPRYLIKTRGQQVTLSCSPISGHRSVSWYQQTPGQGLQFLFEYFSETQRNKGNFPGRFSGRQFSNSRSEMNVSTLELGDSALYLCASSIRTGGSTGNTIYFGEGSWLTVV.

The CDR3, as DNA: TGTGCCAGCAGTGTTAGTTACGCCACAGATACGCAGTATTTT. Its translation is CASSVSYATDTQYF. The chain employs TRBV27 and TRBJ2-3; D remains ambiguous. Trimming stripped 5 bases from V and 2 bases from J, with 11 bases between. CDR1 and CDR2 (germline): MNHEY, SMNVEV (reference sequence). There are 14 residues in the CDR3.